This T cell receptor (beta chain) was identified during a study of cytomegalovirus exposure and HLA in healthy donors. Study-wide points: Three chains linked to CMV were shown in vitro to be specific for CMV antigens. The study put 150 to 200 TCR beta chains on its list as cytomegalovirus-associated. That first-cohort TCR clusters tended to co-occur in the approximately 110 validation repertoires was found in a later analysis.

Only in-frame clones appear in the TCRdb table, and some are missing; sequencing was by immunoSEQ multiplex PCR. The sample includes about 170,000 clones, approximately 89% of them seen just once. The V and J ends lost 1 base and 4 bases respectively, with 9 bases between them. The CDR3 contains 14 residues. Germline V lookup: CDR1 LGHNA, CDR2 YSLEER. Comment on this clone: What it recognizes is unknown.

Input material: PBMCs. This TCR was sampled from a man younger than 35 in good health and CMV-seropositive. The chain is built from TRBV4-3 and TRBJ2-3; D may be TRBD2 (5 bases). CDR3 DNA sequence: TGCGCCAGCAGCCAAGTCCTGGGAGCAGATACGCAGTATTTT. It codes for CASSQVLGADTQYF.